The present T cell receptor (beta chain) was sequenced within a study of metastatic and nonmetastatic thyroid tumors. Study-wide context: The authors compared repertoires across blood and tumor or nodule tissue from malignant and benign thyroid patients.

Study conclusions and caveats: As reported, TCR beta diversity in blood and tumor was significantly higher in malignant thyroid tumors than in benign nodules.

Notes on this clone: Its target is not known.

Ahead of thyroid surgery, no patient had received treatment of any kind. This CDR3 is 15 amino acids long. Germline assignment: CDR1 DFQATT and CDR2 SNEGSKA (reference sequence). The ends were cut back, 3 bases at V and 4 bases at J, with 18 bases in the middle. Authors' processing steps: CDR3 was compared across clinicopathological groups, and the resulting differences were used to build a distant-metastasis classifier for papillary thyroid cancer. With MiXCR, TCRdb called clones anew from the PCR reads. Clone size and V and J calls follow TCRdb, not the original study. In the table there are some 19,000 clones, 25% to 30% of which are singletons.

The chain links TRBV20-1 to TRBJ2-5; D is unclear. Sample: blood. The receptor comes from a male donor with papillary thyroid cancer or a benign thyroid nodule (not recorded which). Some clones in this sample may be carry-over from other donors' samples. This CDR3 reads CSASPRTTWGETQYF. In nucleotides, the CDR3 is TGCAGTGCTAGTCCCCGCACGACCTGGGGAGAGACCCAGTACTTC.